The 17 T cell receptor beta chains below were found in one sample sequenced in a study of CD8+CD57+ T cells in acquired aplastic anemia. Selection for sequencing was limited to patients who had shown CD8+CD57+ cell expansion by flow cytometry. Genomic DNA was employed as the template in profiling TCR beta VDJ and CDR3. Each CDR3 protein gets one entry after TCRdb re-called the reads with MiXCR. The table includes about 250,000 distinct CDR3 sequences, around 46% detected once. Sequenced material: sorted CD4+, CD8+, or CD8+CD57+ T cells (not recorded which) from PBMCs. Receptors were obtained from a human donor with aplastic anemia.

V gene TRBV20-1 combines with J gene TRBJ1-1, with 9 nucleotides matching TRBD1. This CDR3 region has 11 residues. CDR1 is DFQATT and CDR2 is SNEGSKA in the germline V gene (reference sequence). The CDR3 DNA is TGCCCACAGGGGGCGCGAACTGAAGCTTTCTTT. This translates into CPQGARTEAFF.

This clonotype was observed at least ten times. The chain couples TRBV20-1 to TRBJ1-1; no definite D call. CDR3 length equals 13 residues. The V gene's germline CDR1 is DFQATT and CDR2 SNEGSKA (reference sequence). Trimming stripped 0 bases from V and 0 bases from J, with 5 bases between. CDR3 protein: CSARERVNTEAFF. Here the CDR3 DNA reads TGCAGTGCTAGAGAGAGGGTGAACACTGAAGCTTTCTTT.

The DNA of the CDR3 is TGCAGCGTTGATCGTATCGGGCACAATGAGCAGTTCTTC. Translated, it gives CSVDRIGHNEQFF. The chain has TRBV29-1 and TRBJ2-1; no firm D call. V dropped 3 bases and J dropped 5 bases, with 11 bases sitting between them. The length of the CDR3 is 13 residues. Germline V gene data show CDR1 as SQVTM and CDR2 as ANQGSEA.

The rearrangement links TRBV11-2 to TRBJ1-2; D remains unclear. CDR1 is SGHAT and CDR2 is FQNNGV in the germline V gene. The CDR3 spans 14 residues. V lost 8 bases, J lost 4 bases, and 17 bases lay in between. The CDR3 loop is CASRLDGEGYGYTF. For the CDR3, the DNA is TGTGCCAGCCGCCTAGACGGCGAGGGCTATGGCTACACCTTC.

This clonotype was seen at least ten times. V gene TRBV9 combines with J gene TRBJ1-1, with a weak D call TRBD1 (6 bases). This CDR3 has 17 amino acids. In germline, CDR1 is SGDLS, CDR2 YYNGEE. Trimming took off 4 bases at V and 3 bases at J, with 22 bases between the two ends. The CDR3 region has the DNA TGTGCCAGCAGCTCCCCGAGTGGGGCAGGGGCGTACACTGAAGCTTTCTTT. This translates into CASSSPSGAGAYTEAFF. The full variable domain, completed using reference TRBV9 and TRBJ1-1, is DSGVTQTPKHLITATGQRVTLRCSPRSGDLSVYWYQQSLDQGLQFLIQYYNGEERAKGNILERFSAQQFPDLHSELNLSSLELGDSALYFCASSSPSGAGAYTEAFFGQGTRLTVV.

About this clonotype itself: This may come from a read error, since a much larger clone is one base off. The chain combines TRBV5-1 with TRBJ1-1; the D gene is possibly TRBD1 (6 bases). The CDR3 spans 17 residues. In germline, CDR1 is SGHRS, CDR2 YFSETQ. CDR3 DNA: TGCGCCAGCAGCCAAGATAGATACACAACAGGGATAGTGGAAGCTTCCTTT. This gives the protein CASSQDRYTTGIVEASF. The entire variable domain, with the rest obtained from reference TRBV5-1 and TRBJ1-1, is as follows: KAGVTQTPRYLIKTRGQQVTLSCSPISGHRSVSWYQQTPGQGLQFLFEYFSETQRNKGNFPGRFSGRQFSNSRSEMNVSTLELGDSALYLCASSQDRYTTGIVEASFGQGTRLTVV.

The V and J genes are TRBV20-1 and TRBJ2-3, with D possibly being TRBD2 (6 bases). V was cut by 2 bases and J by 2 bases, with 17 bases left in between. This CDR3 spans 16 amino acids. The germline V gene has CDR1 DFQATT and CDR2 SNEGSKA (reference sequence). CDR3 sequence (DNA): TGCAGTGCTAGACAAAGGACTCGGGGGTTCACAGATACGCAGTATTTT. This gives the protein CSARQRTRGFTDTQYF.

This sequence joins TRBV2 and TRBJ2-2, with 9 bases that match TRBD1. V trimming: 6 bases; J trimming: 5 bases; junction bases outside the gene matches: 4. Germline V gene sequence: CDR1 SNHLY, CDR2 FYNNEI. CDR3 length: 14 amino acids. CDR3 sequence: CASRRGQGTGELFF. The CDR3 DNA is TGTGCCAGCAGAAGGGGACAGGGAACCGGGGAGCTGTTTTTT.

The J gene is TRBJ1-2, the V gene TRBV6-5; 7 nucleotides line up with TRBD1. This CDR3 comprises 12 residues. Losses at the gene ends were 6 bases for V and 7 bases for J; bases not matched to a gene: 5. CDR1 is MNHEY, CDR2 SVGAGI, per germline. Here the CDR3 reads CASRSTGSGYTF. CDR3 bases: TGTGCCAGCAGGTCGACAGGGTCTGGCTACACCTTC.

The chain has TRBV9 and TRBJ2-1; 12 positions agree with TRBD2. Trimming removed 4 bases from V and 3 bases from J; junction bases left unmatched: 17. The CDR3 totals 20 residues. In germline, CDR1 is SGDLS, CDR2 YYNGEE. As DNA, the CDR3 is TGTGCCAGCAGCCAAGTACTGGAGACTAGCGGGAGATCTATCTACAATGAGCAGTTCTTC. Its protein product is CASSQVLETSGRSIYNEQFF.

The chain is built from TRBV11-3 and TRBJ2-2, with 15 bases lining up with TRBD2. The ends lost 5 bases at V and 2 bases at J; junction bases unmatched: 6. CDR3 size: 18 residues. In germline, CDR1 is SGHNT, CDR2 YENEEA. The chain's CDR3 is CASSAGTSGGLNTGELFF. CDR3 bases: TGTGCCAGCAGCGCTGGGACTAGCGGGGGGCTAAACACCGGGGAGCTGTTTTTT.

Ten or more counts support this clonotype. This rearrangement joins TRBV10-1 to TRBJ2-5, with D perhaps matching TRBD2 (6 bases). Trimming shortened V by 8 bases and J by 5 bases, and 12 bases separated the two germline ends. Per germline, CDR1 WNHNN and CDR2 SYGVQD (reference sequence). The CDR3 is made up of 12 amino acids. CDR3: CASAGGRETQYF. DNA for the CDR3: TGCGCCAGCGCAGGAGGGAGGGAGACCCAGTACTTC.

This clonotype was picked up a small number of times. The rearrangement links TRBV2 to TRBJ1-1, with D unresolved. There are 14 residues in the CDR3. V was shortened by 6 bases and J by 5 bases, with 16 bases between the two germline ends. Germline-derived CDR1 and CDR2 are SNHLY and FYNNEI. CDR3 protein: CASSPARRSTEAFF. The CDR3, as DNA: TGTGCCAGCAGCCCCGCAAGGCGGTCTACTGAAGCTTTCTTT. The entire variable domain, with the rest obtained from reference TRBV2 and TRBJ1-1, is as follows: EPEVTQTPSHQVTQMGQEVILRCVPISNHLYFYWYRQILGQKVEFLVSFYNNEISEKSEIFDDQFSVERPDGSNFTLKIRSTKLEDSAMYFCASSPARRSTEAFFGQGTRLTVV.

CDR3 region: CSAQQNEKLFF. For the CDR3, the DNA is TGCAGTGCTCAGCAAAATGAAAAACTGTTTTTT. This chain uses TRBV20-1 with TRBJ1-4; D is uncertain. CDR1 DFQATT and CDR2 SNEGSKA come from the germline V gene (reference sequence). Trimming removed 5 bases at V and 5 bases at J, with 6 bases between. The CDR3 totals 11 residues.

Remarks on this clonotype: An end of the junction does not agree with germline; a read error may underlie this. The rearrangement uses TRBV5-8 and TRBJ2-7; TRBD1 matches 10 bases. CDR3 length: 16 residues. Germline V gene lookup returns CDR1 SGHTS and CDR2 YDEGEE. The CDR3 protein is CASSQEDRGSSYEQYF. The CDR3 nucleotides are TGCGCCAGCAGCCAAGAGGACAGGGGGAGCTCCTACGAGCAGTACTTC. Supplemented by reference TRBV5-8 and TRBJ2-7, the full variable domain reads EAGVTQSPTHLIKTRGQQATLRCSPISGHTSVYWYQQALGLGLQFLLWYDEGEERNRGNFPPRFSGRQFPNYSSELNVNALELEDSALYLCASSQEDRGSSYEQYFGPGTRLTVT.

The table lists this clonotype with many counts. The chain combines TRBV7-3 with TRBJ2-2; D remains unclear. Trimming left V 1 base short and J 7 bases short, with 10 bases between. Germline CDR1 and CDR2: SGHTA and FQGTGA. There are 14 residues in the CDR3. The CDR3 here is CASSLNRGSGELFF. The CDR3 nucleotides read TGTGCCAGCAGCTTAAATCGAGGTAGCGGGGAGCTGTTTTTT.

This clonotype was seen ten or more times. Sequence at one end of the junction differs from germline and may be a read error. This chain connects TRBV6-2 or TRBV6-3 to TRBJ2-7, with 9 bases aligning to TRBD1. Germline V gene data show CDR1 as MNHEY and CDR2 as SVGEGT. The CDR3 loop spans 11 amino acids. The DNA for the CDR3 is TGTGCCAGCAGTTGGGGACAGGGAGGTAACTTC. Translated: CASSWGQGGNF.